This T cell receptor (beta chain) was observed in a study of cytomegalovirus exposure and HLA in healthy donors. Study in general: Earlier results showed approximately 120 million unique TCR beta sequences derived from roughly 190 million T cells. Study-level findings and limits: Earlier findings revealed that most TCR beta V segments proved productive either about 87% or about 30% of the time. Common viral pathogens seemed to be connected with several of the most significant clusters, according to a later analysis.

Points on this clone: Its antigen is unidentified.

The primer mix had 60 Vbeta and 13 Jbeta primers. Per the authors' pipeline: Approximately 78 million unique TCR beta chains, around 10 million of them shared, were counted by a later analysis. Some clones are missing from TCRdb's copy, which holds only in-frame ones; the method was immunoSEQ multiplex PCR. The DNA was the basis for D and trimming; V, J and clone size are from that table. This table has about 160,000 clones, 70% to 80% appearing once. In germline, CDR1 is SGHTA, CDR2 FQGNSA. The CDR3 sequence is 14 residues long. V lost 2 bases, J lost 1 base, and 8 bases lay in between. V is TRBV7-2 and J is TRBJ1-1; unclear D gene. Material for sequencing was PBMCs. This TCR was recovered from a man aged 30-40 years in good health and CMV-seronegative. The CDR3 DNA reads TGTGCCAGCAGCTTATCCGCAGGGAACACTGAAGCTTTCTTT. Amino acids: CASSLSAGNTEAFF.